Below, 19 T cell receptor beta chains from the same sample are listed, as sequenced in a study of shared clonotypes between healthy human individuals. Clones were read by immunoSEQ multiplex PCR, and TCRdb kept only the in-frame ones, dropping some. The table has about 1.1 million clones, 77% seen once; the top ten hold over 0.8%. The material sequenced was memory CD4+ T cells from PBMCs. This sample's subset: CD45RA-negative fraction. These receptors were taken from a man between 18 and 35 years old in good health. Some clones in this sample may be carry-over from other donors' samples.

The rearrangement joins TRBV19 to TRBJ2-5; D may be TRBD1 (6 bases). The CDR3 spans 11 residues. Per germline, CDR1 LNHDA and CDR2 SQIVND (reference sequence). Trimming left V 8 bases short and J 4 bases short, with 8 bases between. For the CDR3, the DNA is TGTGCCAGTGGGGGCGGAGAGACCCAGTACTTC. Amino acids: CASGGGETQYF.

The gene calls are TRBV11-3 and TRBJ1-1, with D unclear. Trimming left V 3 bases short and J 3 bases short, with 8 bases between. This CDR3 contains 13 residues. Germline V lookup: CDR1 SGHNT, CDR2 YENEEA. CDR3 residues: CASSFDTYTEAFF. CDR3 coding DNA: TGTGCCAGCAGCTTCGACACCTACACTGAAGCTTTCTTT.

The chain couples TRBV5-1 to TRBJ2-3; D remains ambiguous. The CDR3 is 16 residues long. Germline V CDR1 and CDR2: SGHRS, YFSETQ. V lost 0 bases to trimming and J lost 4 bases, with 15 bases between them. The CDR3 reads CASSLVGLDGADTQYF. The CDR3, as DNA: TGCGCCAGCAGCTTGGTTGGCCTAGACGGCGCAGATACGCAGTATTTT.

To note about this clone: Other DNA sequences in the sample encode the same CDR3. The rearrangement joins TRBV19 to TRBJ1-4; TRBD1 might be the D (5 bases). The CDR3 is made up of 12 amino acids. Per germline, CDR1 LNHDA and CDR2 SQIVND (reference sequence). V was pared by 2 bases and J by 8 bases, with 6 bases between. CDR3 residues: CASSIRGEKLFF. Written as DNA, the CDR3 is TGTGCCAGTAGTATAAGGGGCGAAAAACTGTTTTTT.

This clone showed up just a few times. This chain connects TRBV5-5 to TRBJ1-1, with D hard to call. V was cut by 0 bases and J by 1 base, with 7 bases left in between. The CDR3 covers 14 residues. Germline-derived CDR1 and CDR2 are SGHKS and YYEKEE (reference sequence). CDR3 coding DNA: TGTGCCAGCAGCTTGGTCTATTCGAACACTGAAGCTTTCTTT. It yields the protein CASSLVYSNTEAFF.

The CDR3 spells CASSPMGGMGFGEQYF. CDR3 sequence (DNA): TGTGCCAGCAGCCCCATGGGGGGTATGGGGTTTGGCGAGCAGTACTTC. The chain couples TRBV7-9 to TRBJ2-7, with a possible D match to TRBD2 (6 bases). Trimming took 5 bases from V and 6 from J, leaving 23 bases between them. Germline CDR1 and CDR2: SEHNR and FQNEAQ (reference sequence). The CDR3 totals 16 residues.

As concerns this clone: Other nucleotide sequences in the sample specify the same CDR3. The J gene is TRBJ1-2, the V gene TRBV27; TRBD1 aligns across 9 bases. Germline CDR1 MNHEY, CDR2 SMNVEV (reference sequence). This CDR3 contains 13 residues. The junction had 7 bases not matched to a gene; V was cut back by 7 bases and J by 7 bases. The CDR3 sequence: CASTQTGGGGYTF. The CDR3 DNA is TGTGCCAGCACCCAGACAGGGGGGGGTGGCTACACCTTC.

The CDR3 spells CASSYGQTNQPQHF. CDR3 in DNA: TGTGCCAGCAGTTACGGGCAGACTAATCAGCCCCAGCATTTT. The V and J genes are TRBV6-6 and TRBJ1-5; unclear D gene. The CDR3 runs 14 residues. V lost 2 bases and J lost 4, with 9 bases in between. Germline V CDR1 and CDR2: MNHNY, SVGAGI (reference sequence).

The J gene is TRBJ1-2, the V gene TRBV9, with 9 bases that match TRBD1. V lost 3 bases and J lost 4; bases outside the gene matches: 13. The CDR3 length is 17 residues. CDR1 and CDR2 from the germline V gene are SGDLS and YYNGEE. CDR3 sequence (DNA): TGTGCCAGCAGCGCCGCGGCGACGGGGACAGGGATCTATGGCTACACCTTC. Amino acid sequence: CASSAAATGTGIYGYTF. The entire variable domain, with the rest obtained from reference TRBV9 and TRBJ1-2, is as follows: DSGVTQTPKHLITATGQRVTLRCSPRSGDLSVYWYQQSLDQGLQFLIQYYNGEERAKGNILERFSAQQFPDLHSELNLSSLELGDSALYFCASSAAATGTGIYGYTFGSGTRLTVV.

The rearrangement uses TRBV10-2 and TRBJ2-5, with D possibly TRBD2 on 6 matching bases. Trimming removed 2 bases from V and 1 base from J, with 8 bases in between. Per germline, CDR1 WSHSY and CDR2 SAAADI. This CDR3 comprises 14 residues. The CDR3 here is CASSEAGFQETQYF. CDR3 bases: TGCGCCAGCAGTGAGGCGGGGTTCCAAGAGACCCAGTACTTC.

In the case of this clone: Distinct nucleotide sequences in the sample also encode this CDR3. CDR3 in DNA: TGTGCCAGCAGTCCACAGGTGAACACTGAAGCTTTCTTT. It encodes CASSPQVNTEAFF. The chain couples TRBV2 to TRBJ1-1, with a possible D match to TRBD1 (5 bases). V was cut by 5 bases and J by 0 bases, with 7 bases left in between. There are 13 residues in the CDR3. Germline V CDR1 and CDR2: SNHLY, FYNNEI.

The J gene is TRBJ2-5, the V gene TRBV2; TRBD2 matches at 9 bases. This CDR3 region has 17 residues. With 5 bases clipped from V and 4 bases from J, the junction kept 14 bases outside the gene matches. The germline V gene has CDR1 SNHLY and CDR2 FYNNEI. CDR3 bases: TGTGCCAGCAGTTCTTTAGCGGGAGTCGCTGGGATAGAGACCCAGTACTTC. Protein: CASSSLAGVAGIETQYF.

This chain connects TRBV7-2 to TRBJ2-5, with 9 bases matching TRBD1. CDR1 is SGHTA and CDR2 is FQGNSA in the germline V gene. This CDR3 has 14 residues. V lost 3 bases, J lost 5 bases, and 4 bases stayed unmatched. The CDR3 region has the DNA TGTGCCAGCAGCTTGGGGACAGGGTTTGAGACCCAGTACTTC. Translation gives CASSLGTGFETQYF.

The V gene is TRBV14, the J gene TRBJ2-5; the D is unclear. The CDR3 contains 12 residues. V was trimmed by 1 base and J by 7 bases, leaving 7 bases between them. Germline V gene sequence: CDR1 SGHDN, CDR2 FVKESK. The CDR3, as DNA: TGTGCCAGCAGCCAAGGGAAGGGGACCCAGTACTTC. This gives the protein CASSQGKGTQYF.

This sequence joins TRBV27 and TRBJ2-7; TRBD1 matches at 9 bases. The CDR3 length is 13 residues. The V segment lost 9 bases and the J segment 3 bases; nucleotides outside the gene matches: 6. CDR1 and CDR2 (germline): MNHEY, SMNVEV (reference sequence). CDR3 nucleotide sequence: TGTGCCAGTCAAGGACAGGGGTACTACGAGCAGTACTTC. Protein: CASQGQGYYEQYF.

The gene calls are TRBV5-4 and TRBJ2-3; D possibly matches TRBD1 or TRBD2 (5 bases each). The CDR3 totals 15 residues. In germline, CDR1 is SGHNT, CDR2 YYREEE (reference sequence). Trimming took 4 bases from V and 1 from J, leaving 13 bases between them. The CDR3 coding sequence is TGTGCCAGCAGCGTACCCGGGACGGGCACAGATACGCAGTATTTT. It codes for CASSVPGTGTDTQYF.

The chain joins TRBV30 to TRBJ2-7; D unclear. V lost 0 bases and J lost 7, with 7 bases in between. Per the germline V gene, CDR1 is GTSNPN and CDR2 is SVGIG (reference sequence). This CDR3 spans 11 amino acids. The CDR3 bases are TGTGCCTGGAGTGTACGGGCAGAGCAGTACTTC. Translation gives CAWSVRAEQYF.

This sequence joins TRBV2 and TRBJ1-1, with a tentative D call TRBD1 (5 bases). V was pared by 2 bases and J by 10 bases, with 17 bases between. In germline, CDR1 is SNHLY, CDR2 FYNNEI. The length of the CDR3 is 14 residues. This CDR3 reads CASSERSPRGTAFF. The CDR3 DNA sequence: TGTGCCAGCAGTGAACGCAGCCCCCGGGGGACAGCTTTCTTT. Drawing the rest from reference TRBV2 and TRBJ1-1, the complete variable domain is EPEVTQTPSHQVTQMGQEVILRCVPISNHLYFYWYRQILGQKVEFLVSFYNNEISEKSEIFDDQFSVERPDGSNFTLKIRSTKLEDSAMYFCASSERSPRGTAFFGQGTRLTVV.

The chain uses TRBV9 and TRBJ1-1; no reliable D call. Trimming cost V 1 base and J 2 bases, with 9 bases left between them. Germline CDR1 SGDLS, CDR2 YYNGEE. The CDR3 is 14 residues long. The CDR3 DNA follows: TGTGCCAGCAGCGTACTCGGGTCAAACACTGAAGCTTTCTTT. Translated, it gives CASSVLGSNTEAFF.